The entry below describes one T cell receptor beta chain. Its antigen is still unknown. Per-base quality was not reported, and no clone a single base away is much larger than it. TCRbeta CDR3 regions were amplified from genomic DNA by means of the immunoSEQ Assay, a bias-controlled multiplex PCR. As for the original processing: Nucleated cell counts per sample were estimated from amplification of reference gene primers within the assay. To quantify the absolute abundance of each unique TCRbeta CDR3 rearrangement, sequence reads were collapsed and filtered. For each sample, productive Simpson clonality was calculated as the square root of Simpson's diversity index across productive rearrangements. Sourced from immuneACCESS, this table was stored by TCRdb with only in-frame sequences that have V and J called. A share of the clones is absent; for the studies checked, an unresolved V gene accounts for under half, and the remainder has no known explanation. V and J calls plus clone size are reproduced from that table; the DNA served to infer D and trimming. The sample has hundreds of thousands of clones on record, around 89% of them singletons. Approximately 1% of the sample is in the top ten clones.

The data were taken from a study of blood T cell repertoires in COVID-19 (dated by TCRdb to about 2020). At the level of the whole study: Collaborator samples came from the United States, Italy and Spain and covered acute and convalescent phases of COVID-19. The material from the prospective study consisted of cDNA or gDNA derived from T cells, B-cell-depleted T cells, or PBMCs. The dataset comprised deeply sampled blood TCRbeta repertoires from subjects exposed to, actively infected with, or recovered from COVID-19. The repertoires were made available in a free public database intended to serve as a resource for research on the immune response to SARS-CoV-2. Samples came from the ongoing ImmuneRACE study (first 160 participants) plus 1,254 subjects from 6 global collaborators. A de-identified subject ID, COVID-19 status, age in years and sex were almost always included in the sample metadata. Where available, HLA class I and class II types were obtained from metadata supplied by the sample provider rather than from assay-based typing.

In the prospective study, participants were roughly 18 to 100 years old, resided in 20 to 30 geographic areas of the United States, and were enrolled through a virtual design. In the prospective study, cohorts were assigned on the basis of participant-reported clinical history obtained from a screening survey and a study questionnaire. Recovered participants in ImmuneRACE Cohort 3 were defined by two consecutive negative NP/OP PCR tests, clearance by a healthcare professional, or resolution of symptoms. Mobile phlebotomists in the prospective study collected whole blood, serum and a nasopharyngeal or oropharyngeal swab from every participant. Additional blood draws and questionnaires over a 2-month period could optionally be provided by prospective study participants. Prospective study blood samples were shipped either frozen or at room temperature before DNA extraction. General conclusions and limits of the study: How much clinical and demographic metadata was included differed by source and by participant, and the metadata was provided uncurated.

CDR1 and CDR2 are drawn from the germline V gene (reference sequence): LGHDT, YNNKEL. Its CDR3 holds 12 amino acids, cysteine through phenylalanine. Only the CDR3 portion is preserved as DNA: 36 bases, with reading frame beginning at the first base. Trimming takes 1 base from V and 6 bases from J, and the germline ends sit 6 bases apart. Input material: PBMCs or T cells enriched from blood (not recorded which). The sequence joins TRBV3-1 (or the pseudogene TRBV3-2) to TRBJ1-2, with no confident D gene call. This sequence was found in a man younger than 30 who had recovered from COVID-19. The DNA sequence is TGTGCCAGCAGCCAAGTTGCGGATGGCTACACCTTC. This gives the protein CASSQVADGYTF.